Listed below are T cell receptor beta chains from one sample, sequenced in a study of blood T cell repertoires in COVID-19. The protocol was immunoSEQ multiplex PCR, while the TCRdb copy is restricted to in-frame clones and leaves out a portion. The sample lists approximately 94,000 clones, about 77% occurring once. The sequenced sample consisted of peripheral blood. These receptors all come from a man aged 70-80 years with active or convalescent COVID-19. The CDR3 runs from the conserved cysteine through the conserved F or W. D genes are given only for firm matches. Part of the rows lack a size; the others show once, few, many or a class for expanded clones.

V gene,clone size,J gene,D gene,CDR3 DNA,CDR3 protein
TRBV30,-,TRBJ2-7,-,TGTGCCTGGAGGTCTAACTCCTACGAGCAGTACTTC,CAWRSNSYEQYF
TRBV4-1,-,TRBJ1-1,TRBD1,TGCGCCAGCAGCCAAGTGTACGACAGGGGGGGCACTGAAGCTTTCTTT,CASSQVYDRGGTEAFF
TRBV2,-,TRBJ2-3,TRBD2,TGTGCCAGCAGTGATTACACGGCTAGCGGTACGCAGTATTTT,CASSDYTASGTQYF
TRBV28,few,TRBJ1-2,-,TGTGCCAGCCGTGTTAGTGGCCCTCAGGGAGGCTACACCTTC,CASRVSGPQGGYTF
TRBV5-1,once,TRBJ2-1,-,TGCGCCAGCGGGCAAGGGTCAGGGTTCGGTGAGCAGTTCTTC,CASGQGSGFGEQFF
TRBV7-2,-,TRBJ2-1,-,TGTGCCAGCAGCTCCTCCCCCTTAACAGGGAGCGTCTACAATGAGCAGTTCTTC,CASSSSPLTGSVYNEQFF
TRBV19,-,TRBJ1-1,-,TGTGCCAGTAGTACCCGTCTAGTAACTGAAGCTTTCTTT,CASSTRLVTEAFF
TRBV4-1,-,TRBJ2-7,-,TGCGCCAGCAGCCAAGACACCTACGAGCAGTACTTC,CASSQDTYEQYF
TRBV19,-,TRBJ2-2,TRBD1,TGTGCCAGTATTGCGAGGGGGCGAAGCGGGGAGCTGTTTTTT,CASIARGRSGELFF
TRBV18,-,TRBJ2-5,TRBD2,TGTGCCAGCTCACCAGCTAGCGGGGGGCCCAGAGGCGGGACCCAGTACTTC,CASSPASGGPRGGTQYF
TRBV7-9,-,TRBJ1-4,TRBD1,TGTGCCAGCAGCTTCGGGACAGAGGGTAAAGAAAAACTGTTTTTT,CASSFGTEGKEKLFF
TRBV2,-,TRBJ1-3,TRBD1,TGTGCCACCTCCAGGGGGGTCTCTGGAAACACCATATATTTT,CATSRGVSGNTIYF
TRBV2,few,TRBJ1-5,-,TGTGCCAGCAGTGAAATGGGGCCCTTCGCTTTAGGGAGCAATCAGCCCCAGCATTTT,CASSEMGPFALGSNQPQHF
TRBV19,-,TRBJ1-6,TRBD1,TGTGCCAGTAGCTTTGCGGGACAGGGTAGATTTGGCTCACCCCTCCACTTT,CASSFAGQGRFGSPLHF
TRBV11-2,-,TRBJ1-5,-,TGTGCCAGCAGCTTCCACCCGGCCAGCGACAATCAGCCCCAGCATTTT,CASSFHPASDNQPQHF
TRBV24-1,-,TRBJ2-1,TRBD2,TGTGCCACCAGTGATTTGGGACTAGCGGGAGGGGAGCAGTTCTTC,CATSDLGLAGGEQFF
TRBV18,-,TRBJ2-7,TRBD1,TGTGCCAGCTCACCAGAACAGGGGAACTACGAGCAGTACTTC,CASSPEQGNYEQYF
TRBV19,-,TRBJ2-3,TRBD1,TGTGCCAGTAGTATAGGCGCGGGACAGGGGTCCCCCACAGATACGCAGTATTTT,CASSIGAGQGSPTDTQYF
TRBV2,few,TRBJ1-4,-,TGTGCCAGCAGTGACGGGTTTAATGAAAAACTGTTTTTT,CASSDGFNEKLFF
TRBV4-1,few,TRBJ1-1,TRBD1,TGCGCCAGCAGCCAAAATACAGGGGTCGAAAACACTGAAGCTTTCTTT,CASSQNTGVENTEAFF
TRBV5-1,-,TRBJ1-1,-,TGCGCCAGCAGCCCCGACAGGTACACTGAAGCTTTCTTT,CASSPDRYTEAFF
TRBV24-1,few,TRBJ2-5,TRBD2,TGTGCCACCAGCCCACAAGCGGGAGGGCCGGATGAGACCCAGTACTTC,CATSPQAGGPDETQYF
TRBV18,-,TRBJ2-5,-,TGTGCCAGCTCACCAATAATGGACATTCAAGAGACCCAGTACTTC,CASSPIMDIQETQYF
TRBV4-1,-,TRBJ1-6,-,TGCGCCAGCAGCACCCCGGGGGGGCCCAGGGCAAACTCCTATAATTCACCCCTCCACTTT,CASSTPGGPRANSYNSPLHF
TRBV6-5,-,TRBJ2-1,TRBD1,TGTGCCAGCAGTTCCGGGACAGGGGGCCACAATGAGCAGTTCTTC,CASSSGTGGHNEQFF
TRBV2,few,TRBJ1-1,-,TGTGCCAGCAGGGCCGACGGGGGTACTGAAGCTTTCTTT,CASRADGGTEAFF
TRBV7-6,-,TRBJ1-4,-,TGTGCCAGCAGCTTAGATTGGGGCACTAATGAAAAACTGTTTTTT,CASSLDWGTNEKLFF
TRBV5-6,once,TRBJ1-6,TRBD1,TGTGCCAGCAGCCTGGATACAGGGGTGCAAAATTCACCCCTCCACTTT,CASSLDTGVQNSPLHF
TRBV7-2,-,TRBJ1-4,-,TGTGCCAGCAGCTTAGCGCGACCAGGGATCCTTAATGAAAAACTGTTTTTT,CASSLARPGILNEKLFF
TRBV14,-,TRBJ2-2,TRBD1,TGTGCCAGCAGCCAAGAACAGGGGGCGCTCACCGGGGAGCTGTTTTTT,CASSQEQGALTGELFF
TRBV4-1,-,TRBJ2-5,-,TGCGCCAGCAGCGCCCTAAACGGGGGAGGAGAGACCCAGTACTTC,CASSALNGGGETQYF
TRBV5-1,-,TRBJ2-4,TRBD1,TGCGCCAGCAGCTTGACAGGGGACAAAAACATTCAGTACTTC,CASSLTGDKNIQYF
TRBV4-2,-,TRBJ1-2,-,TGTGCCAGCAGCCAATCGGGAGCCTATGGCTACACCTTC,CASSQSGAYGYTF
TRBV6-5,-,TRBJ2-1,TRBD2,TGTGCCAGCAGTTTCCTGGGCGGGAGGGGTGAGCAGTTCTTC,CASSFLGGRGEQFF
TRBV29-1,-,TRBJ2-7,TRBD1,TGCAGCGTCCTTTTCCCATGGACAGGGACCTACGAGCAGTACTTC,CSVLFPWTGTYEQYF